This T cell receptor (beta chain) was sequenced for a study of blood T cell repertoires in COVID-19. Those enrolled, adults aged 18 to 89 years, came from about 24 US areas. Two negative PCRs, clearance, or symptom resolution were required of recovered Cohort 3 donors. The V end lost 0 bases, the J end lost 6 bases, and 9 bases lay between the germline ends. The CDR3 runs to 14 residues. Germline lookup yields CDR1 GTSNPN and CDR2 SVGIG (reference sequence). This table comes from immunoSEQ multiplex PCR, and its TCRdb copy is limited to in-frame clones, with some not included. The table includes approximately 300,000 clones, approximately 89% detected once.

The sequence came from a woman aged 18-29 years who had recovered from COVID-19. The sample was PBMCs or T cells enriched from blood (not recorded which). The rearrangement joins TRBV30 to TRBJ1-6, with D perhaps TRBD1 (6 bases). CDR3 protein: CAWSVTGSNSPLHF. CDR3 nucleotide sequence: TGTGCCTGGAGTGTAACAGGGTCTAATTCACCCCTCCACTTT. The full variable domain, its missing parts supplied by reference TRBV30 and TRBJ1-6, is SQTIHQWPATLVQPVGSPLSLECTVEGTSNPNLYWYRQAAGRGLQLLFYSVGIGQISSEVPQNLSASRPQDRQFILSSKKLLLSDSGFYLCAWSVTGSNSPLHFGNGTRLTVT.